The next 21 T cell receptor beta chains were all read from a single sample in a study of T cell responses to AZD1222 COVID-19 vaccine. The assay was immunoSEQ multiplex PCR, and TCRdb's table has in-frame clones only and misses some. Of about 97,000 clones detected, about 88% appear once; the ten largest clones hold about 2.5%. The sequencing used peripheral blood, collected on day 0 of AZD1222 vaccination. The receptors stem from an adult in good health.

This rearrangement joins TRBV30 to TRBJ1-5; D ambiguous. The CDR3 totals 14 residues. V lost 0 bases, J lost 3 bases, and 9 bases lay in between. The germline gives CDR1 GTSNPN, CDR2 SVGIG (reference sequence). CDR3 loop: CAWSVTLINQPQHF. Here the CDR3 DNA reads TGTGCCTGGAGTGTAACACTGATCAATCAGCCCCAGCATTTT.

This clone turned up a few times. The rearrangement links TRBV5-1 to TRBJ1-3; tentatively, D is TRBD1 (5 bases). In germline, CDR1 is SGHRS, CDR2 YFSETQ. V lost 1 base and J 0 bases, leaving 8 bases between the germline ends. The CDR3 runs 15 residues. The CDR3: CASSLLQASGNTIYF. The CDR3 DNA reads as TGCGCCAGCAGCTTGTTACAGGCCTCTGGAAACACCATATATTTT. Supplemented by reference TRBV5-1 and TRBJ1-3, the full variable domain reads KAGVTQTPRYLIKTRGQQVTLSCSPISGHRSVSWYQQTPGQGLQFLFEYFSETQRNKGNFPGRFSGRQFSNSRSEMNVSTLELGDSALYLCASSLLQASGNTIYFGEGSWLTVV.

In DNA form, the CDR3 reads TGTGCCAGCAGGAGGGGGACAGTCTCCTACGAGCAGTACTTC. Its protein product is CASRRGTVSYEQYF. The gene calls are TRBV6-5 and TRBJ2-7; TRBD1 aligns across 7 bases. V was pared by 6 bases and J by 0 bases, with 5 bases of the junction left unmatched. Germline V gene data show CDR1 as MNHEY and CDR2 as SVGAGI. The CDR3 contains 14 residues.

V gene TRBV7-2 combines with J gene TRBJ1-6, with TRBD1 identical over 7 bases. The germline gives CDR1 SGHTA, CDR2 FQGNSA. The CDR3 is 15 amino acids. J gave up 3 bases and V 4 bases, and 3 bases lay outside the gene matches. CDR3 sequence (DNA): TGTGCCAGCAGCTGGGGACAGAGCTATAATTCACCCCTCCACTTT. It encodes CASSWGQSYNSPLHF.

The table lists this clone with a count of one. V is TRBV6-2 or TRBV6-3 and J is TRBJ2-3; the match to TRBD1 covers 7 bases. Germline V gives CDR1 MNHEY, CDR2 SVGEGT. CDR3 length equals 13 residues. Trimming removed 6 bases from V and 1 base from J; junction bases left unmatched: 1. CDR3 nucleotide sequence: TGTGCCAGCAGCGGACAGGGCACAGATACGCAGTATTTT. The encoded protein is CASSGQGTDTQYF.

The chain has TRBV13 and TRBJ1-1, with TRBD1 matching 8 bases. J was trimmed by 3 bases and V by 5 bases; bases with no gene match: 8. This CDR3 contains 15 residues. Germline CDR1 is PRHDT and CDR2 is FYEKMQ (reference sequence). Here the CDR3 DNA reads TGTGCCAGCAGCAGAGGACAGGGATGGGACACTGAAGCTTTCTTT. This codes for CASSRGQGWDTEAFF.

The chain joins TRBV11-1 to TRBJ1-4; D remains ambiguous. CDR3 length: 16 residues. Germline V gene lookup returns CDR1 SGHAT and CDR2 FQDESV (reference sequence). The ends were cut back, 2 bases at V and 7 bases at J, with 17 bases in the middle. The CDR3 region is CASSLNDPQTGEKLFF. The CDR3 bases are TGTGCCAGCAGCTTAAACGATCCCCAGACTGGTGAAAAACTGTTTTTT.

The V gene is TRBV3-1 (or the pseudogene TRBV3-2), the J gene TRBJ2-1; D is perhaps TRBD2 (6 bases). CDR3 size: 15 residues. Germline V lookup: CDR1 LGHDT, CDR2 YNNKEL (reference sequence). V lost 1 base and J 5 bases, leaving 12 bases between the germline ends. CDR3 in amino acids: CASSQVTWGDNEQFF. DNA for the CDR3: TGTGCCAGCAGCCAAGTAACGTGGGGGGACAATGAGCAGTTCTTC.

The chain carries TRBV9 and TRBJ1-2, with D unclear. Germline V CDR1 and CDR2: SGDLS, YYNGEE. The V end lost 4 bases, the J end lost 5 bases, and 15 bases lay between the germline ends. The CDR3 extends over 14 amino acids. CDR3 sequence reads: CASSPQLKAYGYTF. CDR3 bases: TGTGCCAGCAGCCCCCAATTAAAAGCGTATGGCTACACCTTC.

There are a few counts of this clone. CDR3 coding DNA: TGCGCCAGCAGCCATGCCGTGTCCGATACGCAGTATTTT. The encoded protein is CASSHAVSDTQYF. The gene calls are TRBV4-3 and TRBJ2-3, with no clear D. Per germline, CDR1 LGHNA and CDR2 YSLEER. Trimming left V 3 bases short and J 6 bases short, with 10 bases between. This CDR3 is 13 amino acids long.

The chain carries TRBV10-1 and TRBJ2-7; perhaps TRBD2 as D (6 bases). Germline lookup yields CDR1 WNHNN and CDR2 SYGVQD (reference sequence). V was clipped by 3 bases and J by 0 bases, with 9 bases between them. The CDR3 covers 14 residues. The CDR3 coding sequence is TGCGCCAGCAGTGACGGGGGAAGCTCCTACGAGCAGTACTTC. Its translation: CASSDGGSSYEQYF.

The rearrangement uses TRBV7-9 and TRBJ2-7, with 10 bases lining up with TRBD1. Germline V gene data show CDR1 as SEHNR and CDR2 as FQNEAQ (reference sequence). The junction had 5 bases not matched to a gene; V was cut back by 3 bases and J by 6 bases. The CDR3 length is 14 residues. The CDR3 nucleotides are TGTGCCAGCAGCTTGAGACAGGGGGCAGGCGAGCAGTACTTC. Amino acid sequence: CASSLRQGAGEQYF.

This chain links TRBV4-1 with TRBJ1-1; D uncertain. V was trimmed by 1 base and J by 1 base, leaving 10 bases between them. Germline values: CDR1 MGHRA, CDR2 YSYEKL. This CDR3 spans 15 amino acids. The CDR3 sequence is CASSQVLLGNTEAFF. The DNA of the CDR3 is TGCGCCAGCAGCCAAGTTCTCCTGGGGAACACTGAAGCTTTCTTT.

The chain couples TRBV3-1 (or the pseudogene TRBV3-2) to TRBJ2-1; 7 bases are shared with TRBD1. The CDR3 length is 15 residues. V shed 2 bases and J 1 base; nucleotides not matched to a gene: 2. Germline CDR1 LGHDT, CDR2 YNNKEL (reference sequence). The CDR3 loop reads CASSQLQGSYNEQFF. CDR3 coding DNA: TGTGCCAGCAGCCAATTACAGGGGTCCTACAATGAGCAGTTCTTC.

In this sample, this clone turned up once. The CDR3 coding sequence is TGTGCCTGGAGTATAACCGGGACAGGGAGGGTAAAACTGTTTTTT. It specifies CAWSITGTGRVKLFF. The V call is TRBV30, the J call TRBJ1-4, with 9 bases that match TRBD1. Germline V gene data show CDR1 as GTSNPN and CDR2 as SVGIG (reference sequence). The CDR3 length is 15 residues. J lost 10 bases, V lost 2 bases, and 11 bases had no gene match.

This chain connects TRBV11-3 to TRBJ2-1; weak D call: TRBD2 (6 bases). V was shortened by 0 bases and J by 4 bases, with 13 bases between the two germline ends. Per germline, CDR1 SGHNT and CDR2 YENEEA. CDR3 length equals 16 residues. This CDR3 is CASSLDRGVRYNEQFF. The CDR3 DNA reads as TGTGCCAGCAGCTTAGATCGCGGGGTGCGGTACAATGAGCAGTTCTTC.

The chain carries TRBV19 and TRBJ1-5; D not certain. There are 16 residues in the CDR3. V gave up 5 bases and J gave up 2 bases, with 16 bases separating them. Germline V gene sequence: CDR1 LNHDA, CDR2 SQIVND (reference sequence). CDR3 bases: TGTGCCAGTAGTGCCGCCCCTAACTACGGCAATCAGCCCCAGCATTTT. It translates to CASSAAPNYGNQPQHF.

The chain combines TRBV28 with TRBJ2-5; no clear D gene. Germline V gene data show CDR1 as MDHEN and CDR2 as SYDVKM. The length of the CDR3 is 11 residues. Trimming cost V 2 bases and J 5 bases, with 3 bases left between them. The CDR3 DNA reads TGTGCCAGCAGTTTAAAGGAGACCCAGTACTTC. This codes for CASSLKETQYF.

This chain uses TRBV30 with TRBJ1-2; TRBD1 agrees at 8 bases. The germline V gene encodes CDR1 GTSNPN and CDR2 SVGIG (reference sequence). J gave up 3 bases and V 3 bases, and 3 bases lay outside the gene matches. The CDR3 sequence is 13 residues long. The CDR3 coding sequence is TGTGCCTGGAGGTCCAGGGGGCACTATGGCTACACCTTC. Translated, it gives CAWRSRGHYGYTF. Combining the CDR3 with reference TRBV30 and TRBJ1-2 gives the whole variable domain SQTIHQWPATLVQPVGSPLSLECTVEGTSNPNLYWYRQAAGRGLQLLFYSVGIGQISSEVPQNLSASRPQDRQFILSSKKLLLSDSGFYLCAWRSRGHYGYTFGSGTRLTVV.

V is TRBV6-5 and J is TRBJ2-1; D is ambiguous. V was shortened by 7 bases and J by 5 bases, with 12 bases between the two germline ends. The CDR3 sequence is 13 residues long. Germline-derived CDR1 and CDR2 are MNHEY and SVGAGI. CDR3: CASTDNRDNEQFF. The CDR3 DNA reads TGTGCCAGCACCGACAACCGGGACAATGAGCAGTTCTTC.

This rearrangement joins TRBV9 to TRBJ1-2; no firm D call. Germline V gives CDR1 SGDLS, CDR2 YYNGEE. This CDR3 has 13 residues. Trimming took 3 bases from V and 8 from J, leaving 14 bases between them. The chain's CDR3 is CASSGKVRAGYTF. Written as DNA, the CDR3 is TGTGCCAGCAGCGGAAAAGTGAGGGCAGGCTACACCTTC.